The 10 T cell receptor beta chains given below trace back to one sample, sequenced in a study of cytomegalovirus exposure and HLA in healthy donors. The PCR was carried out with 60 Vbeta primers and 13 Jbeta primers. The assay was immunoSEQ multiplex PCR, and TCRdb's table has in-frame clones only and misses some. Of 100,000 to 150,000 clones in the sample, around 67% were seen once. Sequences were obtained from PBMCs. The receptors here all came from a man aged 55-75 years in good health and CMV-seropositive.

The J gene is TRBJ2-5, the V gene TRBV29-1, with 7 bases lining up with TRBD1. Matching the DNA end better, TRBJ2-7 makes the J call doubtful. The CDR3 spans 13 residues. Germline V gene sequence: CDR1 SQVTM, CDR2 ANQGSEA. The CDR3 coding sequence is TGCAGCGTTAGAGGGGGCCCCACCTACGAGCAGTACTTC. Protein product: CSVRGGPTYEQYF.

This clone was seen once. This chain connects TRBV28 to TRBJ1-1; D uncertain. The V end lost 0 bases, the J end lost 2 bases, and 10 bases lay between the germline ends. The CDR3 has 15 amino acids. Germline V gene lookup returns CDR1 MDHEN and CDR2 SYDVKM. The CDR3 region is CASSLWQATNTEAFF. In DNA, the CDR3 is TGTGCCAGCAGTTTATGGCAGGCGACCAACACTGAAGCTTTCTTT.

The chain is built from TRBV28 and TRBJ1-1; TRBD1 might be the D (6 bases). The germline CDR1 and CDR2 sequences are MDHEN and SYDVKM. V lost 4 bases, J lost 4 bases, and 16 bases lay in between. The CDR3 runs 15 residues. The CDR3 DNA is TGTGCCAGCAGTTCGACCTCAGGGGATTTCACTGAAGCTTTCTTT. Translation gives CASSSTSGDFTEAFF.

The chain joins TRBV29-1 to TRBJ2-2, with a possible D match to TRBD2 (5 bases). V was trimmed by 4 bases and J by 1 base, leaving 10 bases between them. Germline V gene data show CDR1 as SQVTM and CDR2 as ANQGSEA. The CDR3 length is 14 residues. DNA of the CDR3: TGCAGCGTTGTCGGACTGCTGAACACCGGGGAGCTGTTTTTT. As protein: CSVVGLLNTGELFF.

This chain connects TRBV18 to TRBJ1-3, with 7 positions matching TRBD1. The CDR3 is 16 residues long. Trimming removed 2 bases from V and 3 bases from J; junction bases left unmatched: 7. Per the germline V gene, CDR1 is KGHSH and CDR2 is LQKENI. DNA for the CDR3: TGTGCCAGCTCACCAGAGACAGGGATCTATGGAAACACCATATATTTT. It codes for CASSPETGIYGNTIYF. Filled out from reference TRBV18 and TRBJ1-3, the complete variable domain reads NAGVMQNPRHLVRRRGQEARLRCSPMKGHSHVYWYRQLPEEGLKFMVYLQKENIIDESGMPKERFSAEFPKEGPSILRIQQVVRGDSAAYFCASSPETGIYGNTIYFGEGSWLTVV.

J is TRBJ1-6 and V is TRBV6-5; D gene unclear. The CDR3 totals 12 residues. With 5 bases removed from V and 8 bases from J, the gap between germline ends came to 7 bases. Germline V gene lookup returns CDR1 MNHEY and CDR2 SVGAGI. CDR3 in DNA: TGTGCCAGCAGTACCGGGGATTCACCCCTCCACTTT. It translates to CASSTGDSPLHF.

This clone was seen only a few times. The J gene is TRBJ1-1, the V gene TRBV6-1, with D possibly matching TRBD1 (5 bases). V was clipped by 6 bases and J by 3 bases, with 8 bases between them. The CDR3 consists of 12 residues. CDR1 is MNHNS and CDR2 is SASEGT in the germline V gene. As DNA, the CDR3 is TGTGCCAGCAGAGACAGATACACTGAAGCTTTCTTT. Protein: CASRDRYTEAFF.

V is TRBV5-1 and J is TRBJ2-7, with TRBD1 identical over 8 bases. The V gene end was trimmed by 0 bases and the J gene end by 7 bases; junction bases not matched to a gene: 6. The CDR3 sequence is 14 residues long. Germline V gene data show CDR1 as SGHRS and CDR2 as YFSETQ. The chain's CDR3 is CASSLGDRGGEQYF. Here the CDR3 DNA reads TGCGCCAGCAGCTTGGGCGACAGGGGTGGGGAGCAGTACTTC.

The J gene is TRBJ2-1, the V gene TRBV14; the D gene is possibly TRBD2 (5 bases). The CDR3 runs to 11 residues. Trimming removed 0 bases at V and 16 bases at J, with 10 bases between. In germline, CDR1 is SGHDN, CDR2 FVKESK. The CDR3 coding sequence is TGTGCCAGCAGCCAAGAGGGAGCCATATTCTTC. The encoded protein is CASSQEGAIFF.

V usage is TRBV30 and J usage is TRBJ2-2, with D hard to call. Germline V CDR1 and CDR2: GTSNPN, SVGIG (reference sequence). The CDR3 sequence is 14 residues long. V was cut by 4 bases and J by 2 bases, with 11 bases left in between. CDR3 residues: CAWTAITNTGELFF. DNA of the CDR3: TGTGCCTGGACTGCAATTACAAACACCGGGGAGCTGTTTTTT.